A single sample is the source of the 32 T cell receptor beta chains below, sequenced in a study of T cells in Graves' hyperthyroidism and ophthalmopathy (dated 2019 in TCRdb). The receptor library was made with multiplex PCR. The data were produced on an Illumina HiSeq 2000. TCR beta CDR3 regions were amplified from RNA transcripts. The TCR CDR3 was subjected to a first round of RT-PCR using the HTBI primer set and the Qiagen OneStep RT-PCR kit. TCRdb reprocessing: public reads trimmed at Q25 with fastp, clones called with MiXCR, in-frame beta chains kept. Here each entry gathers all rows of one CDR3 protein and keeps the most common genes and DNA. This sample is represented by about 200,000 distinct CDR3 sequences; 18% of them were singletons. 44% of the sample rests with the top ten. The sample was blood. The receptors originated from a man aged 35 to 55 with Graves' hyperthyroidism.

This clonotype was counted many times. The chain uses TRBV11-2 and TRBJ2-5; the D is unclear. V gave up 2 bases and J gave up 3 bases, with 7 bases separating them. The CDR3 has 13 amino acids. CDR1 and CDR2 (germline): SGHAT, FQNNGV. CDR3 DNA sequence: TGTGCCAGCAGCTTAAGAGGCGAAGAGACCCAGTACTTC. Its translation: CASSLRGEETQYF. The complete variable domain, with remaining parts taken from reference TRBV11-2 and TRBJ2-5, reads EAGVAQSPRYKIIEKRQSVAFWCNPISGHATLYWYQQILGQGPKLLIQFQNNGVVDDSQLPKDRFSAERLKGVDSTLKIQPAKLEDSAVYLCASSLRGEETQYFGPGTRLLVL.

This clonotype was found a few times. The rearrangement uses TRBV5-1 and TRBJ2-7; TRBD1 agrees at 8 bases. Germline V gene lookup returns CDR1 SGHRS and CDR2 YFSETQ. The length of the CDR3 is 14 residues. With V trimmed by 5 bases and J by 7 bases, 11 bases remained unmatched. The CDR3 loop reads CASRTGTGDMEQYF. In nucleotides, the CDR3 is TGCGCCAGCAGGACCGGGACAGGTGATATGGAGCAGTACTTC.

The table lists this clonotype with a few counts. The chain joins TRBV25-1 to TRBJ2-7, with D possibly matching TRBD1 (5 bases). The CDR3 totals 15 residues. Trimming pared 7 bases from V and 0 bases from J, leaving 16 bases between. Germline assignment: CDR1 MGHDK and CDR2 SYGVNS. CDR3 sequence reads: CASTPNLGRSYEQYF. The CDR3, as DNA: TGTGCCAGCACCCCCAACCTGGGGCGCTCCTACGAGCAGTACTTC.

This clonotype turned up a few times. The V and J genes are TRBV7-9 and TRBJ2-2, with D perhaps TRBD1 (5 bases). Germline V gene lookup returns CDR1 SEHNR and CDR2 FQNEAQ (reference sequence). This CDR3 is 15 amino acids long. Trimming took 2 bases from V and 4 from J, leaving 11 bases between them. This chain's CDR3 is CASSLQGHPTGELFF. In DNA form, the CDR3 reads TGTGCCAGCAGCTTACAAGGACACCCCACCGGGGAGCTGTTTTTT.

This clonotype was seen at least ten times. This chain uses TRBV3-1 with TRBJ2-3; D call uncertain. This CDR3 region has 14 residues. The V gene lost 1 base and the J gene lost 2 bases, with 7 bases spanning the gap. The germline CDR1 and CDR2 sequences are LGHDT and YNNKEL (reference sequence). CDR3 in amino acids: CASSQAQYTDTQYF. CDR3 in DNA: TGTGCCAGCAGCCAAGCACAGTACACAGATACGCAGTATTTT.

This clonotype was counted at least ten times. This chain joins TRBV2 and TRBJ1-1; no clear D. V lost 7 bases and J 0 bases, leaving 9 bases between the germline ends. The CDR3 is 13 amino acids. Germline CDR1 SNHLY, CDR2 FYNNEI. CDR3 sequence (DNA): TGTGCCAGCATTACCCTAGTGAACACTGAAGCTTTCTTT. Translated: CASITLVNTEAFF.

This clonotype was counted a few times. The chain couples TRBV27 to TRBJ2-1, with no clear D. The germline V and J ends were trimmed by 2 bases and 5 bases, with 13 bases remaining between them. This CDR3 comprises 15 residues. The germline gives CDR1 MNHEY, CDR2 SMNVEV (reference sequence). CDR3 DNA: TGTGCCAGCAGTTTAGTCGGGCAGATGGACAATGAGCAGTTCTTC. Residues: CASSLVGQMDNEQFF.

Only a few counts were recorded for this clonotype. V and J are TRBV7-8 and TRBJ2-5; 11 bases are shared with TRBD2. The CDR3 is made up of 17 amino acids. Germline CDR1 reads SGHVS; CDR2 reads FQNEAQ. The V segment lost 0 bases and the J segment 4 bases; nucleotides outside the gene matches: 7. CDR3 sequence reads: CASSLASLAGGRETQYF. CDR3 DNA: TGTGCCAGCAGCTTAGCCAGCCTAGCGGGGGGACGAGAGACCCAGTACTTC.

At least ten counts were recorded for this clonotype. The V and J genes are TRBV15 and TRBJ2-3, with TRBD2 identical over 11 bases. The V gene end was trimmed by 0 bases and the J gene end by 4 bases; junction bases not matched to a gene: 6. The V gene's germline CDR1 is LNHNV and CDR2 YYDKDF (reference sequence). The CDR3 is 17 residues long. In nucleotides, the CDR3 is TGTGCCACCAGCAGAGACGTTAGCGGGGGGGCAGCAGATACGCAGTATTTT. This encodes CATSRDVSGGAADTQYF.

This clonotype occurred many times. DNA for the CDR3: TGTGCCAGCAGCCACGGGGGCAGGGCCCTCCACTTT. Encoded protein: CASSHGGRALHF. The chain carries TRBV7-2 and TRBJ1-6; a possible D gene is TRBD1 (6 bases). Germline CDR1 and CDR2: SGHTA and FQGNSA. The CDR3 totals 12 residues. Trimming removed 5 bases at V and 14 bases at J, with 13 bases between.

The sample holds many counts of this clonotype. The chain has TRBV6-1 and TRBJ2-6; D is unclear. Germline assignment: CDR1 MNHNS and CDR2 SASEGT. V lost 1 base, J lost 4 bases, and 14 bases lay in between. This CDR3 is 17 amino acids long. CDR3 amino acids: CASSEVIGYSGANVLTF. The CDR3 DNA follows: TGTGCCAGCAGTGAAGTTATCGGGTATTCAGGGGCCAACGTCCTGACTTTC.

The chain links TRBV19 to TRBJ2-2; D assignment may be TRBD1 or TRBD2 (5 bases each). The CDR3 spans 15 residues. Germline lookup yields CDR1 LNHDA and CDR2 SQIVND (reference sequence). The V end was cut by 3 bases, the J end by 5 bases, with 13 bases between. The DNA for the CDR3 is TGTGCCAGTAGTATGTTGAGGGGAAAGACCGGGGAGCTGTTTTTT. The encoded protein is CASSMLRGKTGELFF.

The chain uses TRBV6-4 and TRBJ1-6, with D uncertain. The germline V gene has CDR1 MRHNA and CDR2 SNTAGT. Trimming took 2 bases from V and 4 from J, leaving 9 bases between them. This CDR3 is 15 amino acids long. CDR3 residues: CASSDKGEYNSPLHF. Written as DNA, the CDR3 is TGTGCCAGCAGTGACAAGGGCGAATATAATTCACCCCTCCACTTT.

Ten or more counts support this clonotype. The CDR3 DNA reads as TGTGCCAGCAGCCCTGGACTGACAACTAATGAAAAACTGTTTTTT. This sequence encodes CASSPGLTTNEKLFF. This chain joins TRBV7-2 and TRBJ1-4; D gene ambiguous. Germline V gene lookup returns CDR1 SGHTA and CDR2 FQGNSA. The CDR3 spans 15 residues. V lost 5 bases and J lost 0, with 10 bases in between.

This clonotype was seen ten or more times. The CDR3 DNA is TGTGCCAGTCAAAGAAGGGTGAACGGACCCGGTGAGCAGTTCTTC. This translates into CASQRRVNGPGEQFF. V gene TRBV19 combines with J gene TRBJ2-1; no firm D call. The CDR3 is 15 residues long. In germline, CDR1 is LNHDA, CDR2 SQIVND (reference sequence). V was trimmed by 8 bases and J by 9 bases, leaving 23 bases between them. The complete variable domain, with remaining parts taken from reference TRBV19 and TRBJ2-1, reads DGGITQSPKYLFRKEGQNVTLSCEQNLNHDAMYWYRQDPGQGLRLIYYSQIVNDFQKGDIAEGYSVSREKKESFPLTVTSAQKNPTAFYLCASQRRVNGPGEQFFGPGTRLTVL.

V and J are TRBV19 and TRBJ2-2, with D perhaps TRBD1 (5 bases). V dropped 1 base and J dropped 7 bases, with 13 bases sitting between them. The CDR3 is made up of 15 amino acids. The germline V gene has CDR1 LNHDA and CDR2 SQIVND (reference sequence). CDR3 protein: CASSIGDRPLGELFF. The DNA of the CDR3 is TGTGCCAGTAGTATAGGAGACAGACCCCTCGGGGAGCTGTTTTTT.

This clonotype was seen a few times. This CDR3 reads CASSQEGVRDTQYF. The CDR3 DNA is TGCGCCAGCAGCCAAGAGGGGGTGAGAGATACGCAGTATTTT. The rearrangement joins TRBV4-1 to TRBJ2-3; D tentatively reads TRBD1 or TRBD2 (5 bases each). The CDR3 runs to 14 residues. CDR1 is MGHRA and CDR2 is YSYEKL in the germline V gene. Trimming shortened V by 0 bases and J by 5 bases, and 9 bases separated the two germline ends.

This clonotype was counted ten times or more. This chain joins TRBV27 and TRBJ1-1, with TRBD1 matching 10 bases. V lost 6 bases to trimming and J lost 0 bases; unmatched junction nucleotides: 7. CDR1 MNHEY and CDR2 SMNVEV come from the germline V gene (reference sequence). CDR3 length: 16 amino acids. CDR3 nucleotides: TGTGCCAGCAGGGACAGGGGGTTTATTGTGAACACTGAAGCTTTCTTT. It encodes CASRDRGFIVNTEAFF.

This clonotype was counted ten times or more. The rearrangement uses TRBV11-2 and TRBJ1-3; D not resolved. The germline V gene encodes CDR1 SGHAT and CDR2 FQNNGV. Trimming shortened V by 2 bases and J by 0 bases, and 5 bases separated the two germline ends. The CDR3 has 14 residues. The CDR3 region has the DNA TGTGCCAGCAGCTTATTCCTCTCTGGAAACACCATATATTTT. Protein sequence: CASSLFLSGNTIYF.

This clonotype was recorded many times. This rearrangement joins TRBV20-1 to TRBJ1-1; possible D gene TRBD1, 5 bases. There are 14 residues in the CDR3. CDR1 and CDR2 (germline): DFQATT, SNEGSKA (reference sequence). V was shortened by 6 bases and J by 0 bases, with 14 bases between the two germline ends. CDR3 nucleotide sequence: TGCAGTGCCGCTCAAGGGACGCTGAACACTGAAGCTTTCTTT. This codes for CSAAQGTLNTEAFF.

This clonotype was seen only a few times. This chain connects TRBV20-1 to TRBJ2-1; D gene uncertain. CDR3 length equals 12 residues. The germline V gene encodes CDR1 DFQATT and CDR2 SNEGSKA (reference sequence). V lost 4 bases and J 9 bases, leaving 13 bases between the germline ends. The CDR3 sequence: CSATNQRGEQFF. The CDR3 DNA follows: TGCAGTGCTACTAACCAACGCGGTGAGCAGTTCTTC.

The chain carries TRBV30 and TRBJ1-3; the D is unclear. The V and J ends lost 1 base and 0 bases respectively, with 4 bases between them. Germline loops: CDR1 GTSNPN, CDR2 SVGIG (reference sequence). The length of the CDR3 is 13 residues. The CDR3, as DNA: TGTGCCTGGAGTGGCCTCTCTGGAAACACCATATATTTT. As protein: CAWSGLSGNTIYF.

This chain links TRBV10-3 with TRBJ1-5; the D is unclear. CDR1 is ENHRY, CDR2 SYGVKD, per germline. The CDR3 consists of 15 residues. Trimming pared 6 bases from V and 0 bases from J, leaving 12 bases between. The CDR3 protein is CAISINMGSNQPQHF. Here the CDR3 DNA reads TGTGCCATCAGCATTAACATGGGTAGCAATCAGCCCCAGCATTTT.

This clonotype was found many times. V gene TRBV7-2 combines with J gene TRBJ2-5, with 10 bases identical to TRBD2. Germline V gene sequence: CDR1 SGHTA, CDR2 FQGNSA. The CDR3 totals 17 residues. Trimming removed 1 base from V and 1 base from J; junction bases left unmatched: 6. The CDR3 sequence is CASSLGGLADLQETQYF. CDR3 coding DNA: TGTGCCAGCAGCTTAGGAGGACTAGCGGACCTCCAAGAGACCCAGTACTTC.

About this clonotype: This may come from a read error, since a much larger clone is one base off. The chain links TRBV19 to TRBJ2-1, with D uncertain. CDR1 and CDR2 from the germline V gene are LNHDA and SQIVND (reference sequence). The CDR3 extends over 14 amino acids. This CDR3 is CANSIAGPYNEQFF. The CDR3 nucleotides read TGTGCCAATAGTATTGCAGGACCCTACAATGAGCAGTTCTTC.

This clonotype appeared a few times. The CDR3 spells CASSQGGQGVYNSPLHF. CDR3 coding DNA: TGTGCCAGCAGCCAAGGGGGACAGGGGGTATATAATTCACCCCTCCACTTT. The J gene is TRBJ1-6, the V gene TRBV5-4, with 11 bases matching TRBD1. Germline values: CDR1 SGHNT, CDR2 YYREEE (reference sequence). The CDR3 length is 17 residues. Trimming at V came to 4 bases and at J to 4 bases, leaving 7 bases not matched to a gene.

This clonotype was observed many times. The CDR3 spells CASSEGMGRLGSGNTIYF. CDR3 bases: TGTGCCAGCAGCGAAGGCATGGGGAGACTTGGCTCTGGAAACACCATATATTTT. The genes are TRBV14 and TRBJ1-3, with D unresolved. Per the germline V gene, CDR1 is SGHDN and CDR2 is FVKESK. There are 18 residues in the CDR3. V was shortened by 5 bases and J by 0 bases, with 20 bases between the two germline ends.

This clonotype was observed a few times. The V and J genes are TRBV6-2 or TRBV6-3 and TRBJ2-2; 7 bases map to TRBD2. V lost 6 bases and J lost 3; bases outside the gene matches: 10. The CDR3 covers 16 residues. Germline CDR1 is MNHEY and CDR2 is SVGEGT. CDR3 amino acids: CASRNGGFEDTGELFF. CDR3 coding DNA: TGTGCCAGCAGAAACGGGGGGTTCGAGGACACCGGGGAGCTGTTTTTT.

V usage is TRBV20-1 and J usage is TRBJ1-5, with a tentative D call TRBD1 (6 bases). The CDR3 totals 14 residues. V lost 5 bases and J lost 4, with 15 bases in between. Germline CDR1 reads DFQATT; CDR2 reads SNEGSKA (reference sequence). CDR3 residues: CSARDWGPNQPQHF. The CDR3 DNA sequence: TGCAGTGCTCGGGATTGGGGGCCTAATCAGCCCCAGCATTTT.

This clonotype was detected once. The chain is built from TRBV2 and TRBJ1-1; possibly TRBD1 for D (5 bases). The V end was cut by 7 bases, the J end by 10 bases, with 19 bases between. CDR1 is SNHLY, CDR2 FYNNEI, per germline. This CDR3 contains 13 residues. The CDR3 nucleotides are TGTGCCAGCAATATTTCACCGGGACGCGGAGCTTTCTTT. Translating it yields CASNISPGRGAFF.

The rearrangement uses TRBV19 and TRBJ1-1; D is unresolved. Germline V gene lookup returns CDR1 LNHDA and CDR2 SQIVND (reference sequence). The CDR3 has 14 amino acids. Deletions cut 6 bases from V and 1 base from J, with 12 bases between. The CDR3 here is CASSYGSSNTEAFF. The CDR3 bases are TGTGCCAGTAGCTACGGCTCATCGAACACTGAAGCTTTCTTT. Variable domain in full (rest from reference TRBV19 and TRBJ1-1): DGGITQSPKYLFRKEGQNVTLSCEQNLNHDAMYWYRQDPGQGLRLIYYSQIVNDFQKGDIAEGYSVSREKKESFPLTVTSAQKNPTAFYLCASSYGSSNTEAFFGQGTRLTVV.

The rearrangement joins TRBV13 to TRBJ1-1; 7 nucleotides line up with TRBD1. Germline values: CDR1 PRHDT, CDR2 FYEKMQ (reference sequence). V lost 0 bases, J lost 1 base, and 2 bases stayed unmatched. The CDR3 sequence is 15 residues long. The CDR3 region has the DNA TGTGCCAGCAGCTTAGGTCCAGGGGGGAACACTGAAGCTTTCTTT. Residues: CASSLGPGGNTEAFF.